Listed below are T cell receptor beta chains from one sample, sequenced in a study of T-cell reconstitution after alpha-beta-depleted transplantation in children. TCRdb re-called the PCR reads with MiXCR, one entry per CDR3 protein. The sample records fewer than 700,000 distinct CDR3 sequences, 10% to 15% being singletons. The starting material was PBMCs, mostly from graft donor cells, obtained 360 days after TCRalphabeta/CD19-depleted stem cell transplant. The source of these receptors is a male patient between 10 and 17 years old who had a stem cell transplant for acute myeloid leukemia, so the T cells may come from the graft donor. Both conserved end residues are part of each CDR3. A D gene is named only where the DNA matches it firmly. Size tells how often a clone was seen (once, few, many) or the class of an expanded clone, and some rows leave it out.

D gene	CDR3 length	J gene	V gene	clone size	CDR3 protein	CDR3 DNA
TRBD2	16	TRBJ2-1	TRBV5-1	-	CASSWISGSHIPEQFF	TGCGCCAGCAGCTGGATTAGCGGGAGCCACATCCCGGAGCAGTTCTTC
-	16	TRBJ2-1	TRBV29-1	-	CSVGAGSGRPYNEQFF	TGCAGCGTTGGGGCTGGGTCAGGTCGCCCCTACAATGAGCAGTTCTTC
TRBD1	15	TRBJ2-4	TRBV6-1	-	CASSEGGTGAGIQYF	TGTGCCAGCAGTGAAGGGGGGACAGGGGCTGGCATTCAGTACTTC
-	12	TRBJ1-5	TRBV12-3/TRBV12-4	-	CASRPAGGTQHF	TGTGCCAGCAGACCGGCAGGCGGTACCCAGCATTTT
-	13	TRBJ2-3	TRBV12-3/TRBV12-4	many	CASFQGPGDTQYF	TGTGCCAGCTTCCAAGGGCCCGGAGATACGCAGTATTTT
TRBD2	20	TRBJ2-3	TRBV5-1	-	CASSLMGPRGRVGSTDTQYF	TGCGCCAGCAGCTTGATGGGGCCCCGCGGGAGGGTCGGGAGCACAGATACGCAGTATTTT
-	13	TRBJ2-2	TRBV28	few	CASSLTWPGELFF	TGTGCCAGCAGTCTGACATGGCCCGGGGAGCTGTTTTTT
-	13	TRBJ2-3	TRBV18	-	CASSPTSSYTQYF	TGTGCCAGCTCACCTACTAGCAGCTATACGCAGTATTTT
TRBD2	15	TRBJ2-5	TRBV5-1	few	CASSLVRGGRETQYF	TGCGCCAGCAGCTTGGTTCGGGGGGGTCGGGAGACCCAGTACTTC
TRBD2	14	TRBJ2-1	TRBV4-2	few	CASSQVAGNNEQFF	TGTGCCAGCAGCCAGGTAGCGGGAAACAATGAGCAGTTCTTC
TRBD1	14	TRBJ2-2	TRBV7-9	-	CASSRGQTTGELFF	TGTGCCAGCAGCCGGGGACAGACCACCGGGGAGCTGTTTTTT
TRBD2	18	TRBJ2-3	TRBV7-8	few	CASRRISGRTLSTDTQYF	TGTGCCAGCCGGAGAATTAGCGGGAGGACCTTAAGCACAGATACGCAGTATTTT
-	14	TRBJ2-7	TRBV2	many	CASSETPRSLVQYF	TGTGCCAGCAGTGAAACCCCTAGAAGCTTGGTGCAGTACTTC
-	17	TRBJ2-1	TRBV6-1	few	CASSTYIQVPSYNEQFF	TGTGCCAGCAGCACCTATATCCAGGTTCCCTCCTACAATGAGCAGTTCTTC